The clone carrying this T cell receptor (beta chain) was seen once. The sample originates from a study of blood T cell repertoires in COVID-19. Background on the study: Spain, Italy and the United States supplied samples that represented acute and convalescent COVID-19. T cells, B-cell-depleted T cells, or PBMCs provided the cDNA or gDNA that served as material.

As originally analysed: Estimation of nucleated cell counts was performed using reference gene primer amplification. Profiled with immunoSEQ multiplex PCR; TCRdb holds only in-frame clones, not every one. Clone size and the V and J calls come from that table; the DNA yielded D and trimming. Of 150,000 to 250,000 clones listed, almost 85% are singletons. The CDR3 runs to 14 residues. The ends lost 4 bases at V and 5 bases at J; junction bases unmatched: 6. Germline V gives CDR1 SGHRS, CDR2 YFSETQ. Sequencing was carried out using peripheral blood. The chain combines TRBV5-1 with TRBJ1-5; 7 nucleotides match TRBD1. This receptor was identified in a human donor with acute or convalescent COVID-19. The donor label of this sample is uncertain. This CDR3 is CASSPGTEYQPQHF. The CDR3 nucleotides read TGCGCCAGCAGCCCCGGGACAGAGTATCAGCCCCAGCATTTT.